A selection of T cell receptor beta chains follows, all from one sample in a study of read filtering for tumor transcriptome and immune sequencing. MiXCR was run by TCRdb on the reads, yielding one entry per CDR3 protein. Of 30,000 to 40,000 distinct CDR3 sequences listed, roughly an eighth are singletons. Sequenced input: a population of CD138-negative cells sorted from bone marrow. These receptors were taken from a donor older than 35 with multiple myeloma. The CDR3 runs from the conserved cysteine through the conserved F or W. The order of the fields is J gene, clone size, V gene, D gene, CDR3 protein, CDR3 DNA. The D gene is left open where the match is weak. The size entry is marked missing in some rows and otherwise reads once, few, many or a size class.

j_call: TRBJ2-3; clone_size: many; v_call: TRBV11-2; d_call: .; cdr3_aa: CASSLDLARGTDTQYF; cdr3_nt: TGTGCCAGCAGCTTAGATCTGGCCAGGGGCACAGATACGCAGTATTTT
j_call: TRBJ2-5; clone_size: few; v_call: TRBV18; d_call: .; cdr3_aa: CASSRIQGRQETQYF; cdr3_nt: TGTGCCAGCTCACGTATACAGGGTAGGCAAGAGACCCAGTACTTC
j_call: TRBJ2-4; clone_size: many; v_call: TRBV12-3/TRBV12-4; d_call: TRBD2; cdr3_aa: CASSFQSGGGNIQYF; cdr3_nt: TGTGCCAGCAGTTTCCAAAGCGGGGGAGGAAACATTCAGTACTTC
j_call: TRBJ1-1; clone_size: many; v_call: TRBV20-1; d_call: .; cdr3_aa: CSAREEKGLNTEAFF; cdr3_nt: TGCAGTGCTAGAGAGGAGAAGGGGCTGAACACTGAAGCTTTCTTT
j_call: TRBJ2-7; clone_size: many; v_call: TRBV28; d_call: .; cdr3_aa: CASTGTEAYEQYF; cdr3_nt: TGTGCCAGCACCGGGACGGAAGCCTACGAGCAGTACTTC
j_call: TRBJ2-3; clone_size: .; v_call: TRBV6-1; d_call: .; cdr3_aa: CASSYQGRLTDTQYF; cdr3_nt: TGTGCCAGCAGTTACCAAGGCAGACTGACAGATACGCAGTATTTT
j_call: TRBJ1-6; clone_size: many; v_call: TRBV7-9; d_call: .; cdr3_aa: CASSQRTSREGSLHF; cdr3_nt: TGTGCCAGCAGCCAGCGAACATCTAGAGAAGGATCCCTCCACTTT
j_call: TRBJ1-1; clone_size: few; v_call: TRBV6-1; d_call: .; cdr3_aa: CAGRDTWDSTEAFF; cdr3_nt: TGTGCCGGCAGAGACACCTGGGATTCCACTGAAGCATTCTTT
j_call: TRBJ1-1; clone_size: many; v_call: TRBV3-1; d_call: .; cdr3_aa: CASSQGPGAEAFF; cdr3_nt: TGTGCCAGCAGCCAAGGGCCTGGGGCTGAAGCTTTCTTT
j_call: TRBJ2-2; clone_size: many; v_call: TRBV5-1; d_call: .; cdr3_aa: CASSLRDTGELFF; cdr3_nt: TGCGCCAGCAGTCTTCGGGACACCGGGGAGCTGTTTTTT
j_call: TRBJ2-4; clone_size: many; v_call: TRBV2; d_call: .; cdr3_aa: CASSGSPLAKNIQYF; cdr3_nt: TGTGCCAGCAGTGGGAGCCCTTTGGCCAAAAACATTCAGTACTTC
j_call: TRBJ1-5; clone_size: many; v_call: TRBV29-1; d_call: .; cdr3_aa: CSAGEGPRSNQPQHF; cdr3_nt: TGCAGCGCGGGGGAAGGCCCGAGGAGCAATCAGCCCCAGCATTTT
j_call: TRBJ2-1; clone_size: many; v_call: TRBV7-7; d_call: .; cdr3_aa: CASSLLGEQFF; cdr3_nt: TGTGCCAGCAGCTTGTTAGGTGAGCAGTTCTTC
j_call: TRBJ1-4; clone_size: many; v_call: TRBV7-9; d_call: TRBD1; cdr3_aa: CASRPRDREAEKLFF; cdr3_nt: TGTGCCAGCAGACCTAGGGACAGGGAAGCCGAAAAACTGTTTTTT
j_call: TRBJ2-2; clone_size: many; v_call: TRBV6-6; d_call: .; cdr3_aa: CASNQGLNTGELFF; cdr3_nt: TGTGCCAGCAATCAGGGGCTAAACACCGGGGAGCTGTTTTTT
j_call: TRBJ1-4; clone_size: many; v_call: TRBV5-1; d_call: .; cdr3_aa: CASSLAKTNKDEKLFF; cdr3_nt: TGCGCCAGCAGCTTGGCCAAGACAAACAAGGATGAAAAACTGTTTTTT
j_call: TRBJ1-1; clone_size: .; v_call: TRBV4-1; d_call: TRBD1; cdr3_aa: CASSQVGQGPNTEAFF; cdr3_nt: TGCGCCAGCAGCCAAGTCGGACAGGGTCCGAACACTGAAGCTTTCTTT
j_call: TRBJ1-5; clone_size: many; v_call: TRBV5-1; d_call: .; cdr3_aa: CASSLAGGIHQPQHF; cdr3_nt: TGCGCCAGCAGCTTGGCGGGAGGGATCCATCAGCCCCAGCATTTT
j_call: TRBJ2-1; clone_size: many; v_call: TRBV5-4; d_call: .; cdr3_aa: CASSPPGGSGRYNEQFF; cdr3_nt: TGTGCCAGCAGCCCCCCTGGGGGATCGGGGCGTTACAATGAGCAGTTCTTC
j_call: TRBJ2-6; clone_size: many; v_call: TRBV27; d_call: TRBD2; cdr3_aa: CASSRGGPLLAGESGANVLTF; cdr3_nt: TGTGCCAGCAGCCGGGGAGGGCCCTTACTAGCGGGAGAATCTGGGGCCAACGTCCTGACTTTC
j_call: TRBJ2-7; clone_size: many; v_call: TRBV20-1; d_call: .; cdr3_aa: CSARLASGNPYEQYF; cdr3_nt: TGCAGTGCTAGATTGGCATCCGGGAATCCCTACGAGCAGTACTTC